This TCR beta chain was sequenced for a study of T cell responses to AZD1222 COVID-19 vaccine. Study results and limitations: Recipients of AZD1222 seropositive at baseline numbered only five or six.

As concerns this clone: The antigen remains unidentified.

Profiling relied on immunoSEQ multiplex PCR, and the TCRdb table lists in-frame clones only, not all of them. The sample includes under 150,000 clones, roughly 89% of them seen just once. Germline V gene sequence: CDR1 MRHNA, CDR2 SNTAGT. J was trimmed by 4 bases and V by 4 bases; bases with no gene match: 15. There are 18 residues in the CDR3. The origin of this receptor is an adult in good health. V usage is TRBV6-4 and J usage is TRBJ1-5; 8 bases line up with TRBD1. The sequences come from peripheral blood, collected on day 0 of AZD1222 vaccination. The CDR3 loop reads CASSAQAPGGLRNQPQHF. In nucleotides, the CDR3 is TGTGCCAGCAGTGCACAAGCCCCAGGGGGCCTCCGGAATCAGCCCCAGCATTTT.